The present TCR beta chain was sequenced within a study of monozygotic twins with inflammatory bowel disease (dated by TCRdb to the late 2010s). For context, the study as a whole: In total, roughly 30 monozygotic twin pairs made up the full study: 19 Danish pairs, all IBD-discordant, plus nine German pairs, of which four were IBD-concordant and five were IBD-discordant. Within discordant pairs, disease-associated traits were sought mainly by comparing IBD patients with their genetically identical healthy co-twins. Each individual had, on average, about 151 000 unique TCRalpha sequences and 181 000 unique TCRbeta sequences available for analysis. Study-level results and caveats: Measured by the inverse Simpson index, TCRbeta repertoire diversity was lower in IBD patients than in their healthy co-twins. Compared with healthy twins, IBD patients had fewer clonotypes in common with other individuals, a difference most pronounced in patients showing signs of disease activity. Different T cell subtypes could not be distinguished in the analysis. Background noise and inter-individual variability may have been introduced into the repertoires by the differing immunosuppressive treatments among patients. Repertoire similarity did not differ between concordant and discordant twins, possibly due to limited statistical power. The results gave no support for a single strong signal or clonotype linked to IBD.

For this clonotype: Its antigen is still unknown.

The library relied on 5' RACE. The input for every TCR library was roughly 3,300 ng of total RNA. For each sample, cDNA synthesis was carried out in eight separate reactions using SMARTScribe reverse transcriptase. During cDNA synthesis, template switching was used to introduce unique molecular identifiers that contained a 6-nucleotide sample barcode. Amplification of TCRalpha and TCRbeta cDNA involved two nested PCRs of roughly 16 and 10 cycles, and each PCR was followed by bead purification. Before amplification, the cDNA was treated with uracil DNA-glycosylase and purified using the QIAquick PCR purification kit. In the second PCR, Illumina TruSeq-compatible adapters and sample-specific barcodes were added. Library quality and concentration were assessed using TapeStation and Qubit, and 4.5 to 5.5 ng of each library was pooled. Pooled libraries were sequenced on an Illumina HiSeq2500 single-index Rapid Run with 2 x 100 bp reads and custom sequencing primers. From the authors' description of their analysis: PCR and sequencing errors were corrected by UMI-based consensus assembly using MiGEC version 1.2.6. MiXCR version 2.1.1 was used for V(D)J alignment, clonotype assembly and CDR3 extraction. Normalisation of gene usage, clonotype sharing and MAIT/NKT TCR abundance was achieved by analysing the top 1000, 10 000 and 20 000 clonotypes per sample. Diversity was computed as the inverse Simpson index with the vegan R package after downsampling to 27 000 UMIs. Paired Mann-Whitney U tests were applied to discordant twin pairs, with Benjamini-Hochberg correction for multiple testing. After the reads were reprocessed by TCRdb, one entry was made per CDR3 protein sequence, with no DNA. Here the V and J calls rest on TCRdb's processing, not on the authors' analysis. This sample's listing comprises about 140,000 distinct CDR3 sequences. Clones ranked in the top ten supply around 2.5% of the sample.

From each donor, an approximately 2.3 ml peripheral blood sample was collected into PAXgene tubes and kept at -80 degrees C. Total RNA was isolated from whole blood with the PAXgene blood miRNA kit on an automated QIAcube, without T cell sorting. Deep TCRalpha and TCRbeta repertoire profiling with unique molecular barcoding was performed on peripheral blood of monozygotic twin pairs concordant or discordant for inflammatory bowel disease. For every twin pair, smoking habits were documented, and each individual was categorised as a current, former or never smoker. What was sequenced was blood. This TCR was recovered from a human donor with ulcerative colitis or Crohn's disease, or a healthy co-twin of an affected twin (not recorded which).

The encoded CDR3 is CASSRRQGKDEAFF. The rearrangement combines TRBV7-8 with TRBJ1-1; TCRdb's D call of TRBD1 is untestable without DNA. Spanning cysteine to phenylalanine, the CDR3 consists of 14 amino acids. The protein alone is recorded here. As encoded in the germline V gene, CDR1 is SGHVS while CDR2 is FQNEAQ.